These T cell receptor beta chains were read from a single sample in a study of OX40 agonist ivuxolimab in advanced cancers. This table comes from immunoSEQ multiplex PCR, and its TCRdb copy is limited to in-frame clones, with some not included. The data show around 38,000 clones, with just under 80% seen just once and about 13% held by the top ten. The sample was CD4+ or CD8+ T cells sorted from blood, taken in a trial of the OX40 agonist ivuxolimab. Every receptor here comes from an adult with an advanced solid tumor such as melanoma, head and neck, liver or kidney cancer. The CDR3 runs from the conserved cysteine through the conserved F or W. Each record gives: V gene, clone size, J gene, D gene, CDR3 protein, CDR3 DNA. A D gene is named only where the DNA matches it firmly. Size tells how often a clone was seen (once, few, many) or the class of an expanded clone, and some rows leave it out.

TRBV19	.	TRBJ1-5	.	CASTQPQGTSNQPQHF	TGTGCCAGTACCCAGCCACAGGGAACAAGCAATCAGCCCCAGCATTTT
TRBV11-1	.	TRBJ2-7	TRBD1	CASSLQGAGNEQYF	TGTGCCAGCAGCTTACAGGGGGCGGGTAATGAGCAGTACTTC
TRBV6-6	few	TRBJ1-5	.	CASSYGGQPQHF	TGTGCCAGCAGTTACGGGGGTCAGCCCCAGCATTTT
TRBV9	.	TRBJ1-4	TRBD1	CASSVDTGDEKLFF	TGTGCCAGCAGCGTAGATACAGGGGATGAAAAACTGTTTTTT
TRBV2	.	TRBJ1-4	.	CASRAGLNEKLFF	TGTGCCAGCAGGGCAGGGTTGAATGAAAAACTGTTTTTT
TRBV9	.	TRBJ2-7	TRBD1	CASSVGQAASYEQYF	TGTGCCAGCAGCGTCGGACAGGCCGCTTCCTACGAGCAGTACTTC
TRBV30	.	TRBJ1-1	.	CAWSRGTNTEAFF	TGTGCCTGGAGTCGGGGGACTAACACTGAAGCTTTCTTT
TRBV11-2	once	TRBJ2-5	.	CASSRQQKQETQYF	TGTGCCAGCAGTCGACAACAGAAGCAAGAGACCCAGTACTTC
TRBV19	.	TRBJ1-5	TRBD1	CASSFQGAGQPQHF	TGTGCCAGTAGTTTCCAGGGGGCAGGTCAGCCCCAGCATTTT
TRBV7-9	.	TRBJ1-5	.	CASSIGNQPQHF	TGTGCCAGCAGCATCGGTAATCAGCCCCAGCATTTT
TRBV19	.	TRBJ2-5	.	CASSGEVGRETQYF	TGTGCCAGTTCCGGGGAAGTGGGGAGGGAGACCCAGTACTTC
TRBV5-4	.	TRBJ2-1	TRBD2	CASSLPSRTSGYNNEQFF	TGTGCCAGCAGCTTGCCGAGCCGGACTAGCGGGTACAACAATGAGCAGTTCTTC
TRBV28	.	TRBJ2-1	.	CASSLGGARPVNEQFF	TGTGCCAGCAGTTTGGGGGGGGCGCGTCCGGTAAATGAGCAGTTCTTC
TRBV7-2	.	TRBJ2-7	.	CASSERTGFGSDF	TGTGCCAGCAGCGAAAGAACGGGGTTCGGGTCGGACTTC
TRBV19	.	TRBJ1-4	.	CASSTAYNEKLFF	TGTGCCAGTAGTACCGCCTATAATGAAAAACTGTTTTTT
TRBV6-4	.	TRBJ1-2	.	CASTNDAGAGGYTF	TGTGCCAGCACCAACGACGCAGGGGCCGGGGGCTACACCTTC
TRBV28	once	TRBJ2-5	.	CASSLSWGETQYF	TGTGCCAGCAGTTTATCGTGGGGGGAGACCCAGTACTTC
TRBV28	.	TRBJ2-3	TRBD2	CASTLSGGGRTDTQYF	TGTGCCAGCACCCTGAGCGGGGGCGGAAGAACAGATACGCAGTATTTT
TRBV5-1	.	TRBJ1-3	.	CASSAEDRQGNTIYF	TGCGCCAGCAGCGCGGAGGACAGACAAGGAAACACCATATATTTT
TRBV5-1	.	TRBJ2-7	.	CASSPRKGGSYEQYF	TGCGCCAGCAGCCCTCGAAAAGGGGGGTCCTACGAGCAGTACTTC
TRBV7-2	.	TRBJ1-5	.	CASSLSGGTKPQHF	TGTGCCAGCAGCCTGTCCGGGGGTACTAAGCCCCAGCATTTT
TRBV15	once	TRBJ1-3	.	CATSREDRNTIYF	TGTGCCACCAGCAGAGAGGACCGAAACACCATATATTTT
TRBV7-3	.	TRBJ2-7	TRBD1	CASSPTGNSYEQYF	TGTGCCAGCAGCCCGACAGGGAATTCCTACGAGCAGTACTTC
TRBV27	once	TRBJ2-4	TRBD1	CASSRGLSGGKNIQYF	TGTGCCAGCAGCCGAGGTTTGTCAGGGGGCAAAAACATTCAGTACTTC
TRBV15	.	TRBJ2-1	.	CATSRVEYNEQFF	TGTGCCACCAGCAGAGTTGAATACAATGAGCAGTTCTTC
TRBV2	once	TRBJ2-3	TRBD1	CASSVTRGDTQYF	TGTGCCAGCAGTGTAACCAGGGGGGATACGCAGTATTTT
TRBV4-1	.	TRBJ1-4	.	CASSQEGNPTNEKLFF	TGCGCCAGCAGCCAAGAGGGCAACCCAACTAATGAAAAACTGTTTTTT
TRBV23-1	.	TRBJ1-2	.	CASSQSCLRYGYTF	TGCGCCAGCAGTCAATCGTGTCTCCGCTATGGCTACACCTTC
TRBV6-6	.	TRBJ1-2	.	CASSHIWGEGYTF	TGTGCCAGCAGTCATATCTGGGGGGAAGGCTACACCTTC